Shown below are 14 T cell receptor beta chains from a single sample sequenced in a study of T cells in women clearing cervical HPV infection. The assay was immunoSEQ multiplex PCR, and TCRdb's table has in-frame clones only and misses some. Here the sample table reports roughly 42,000 clones. The sequenced sample was blood buffy coat. These receptors originate from a woman aged 18 to 69 with a cervical HPV16 infection that either progressed to CIN3+ or cleared (not recorded which).

On this clone: The read ends 3 residues early relative to the CDR3; the germline J gene fills the gap. V usage is TRBV4-2 and J usage is TRBJ2-3; TRBD2 aligns across 10 bases. The CDR3 contains 17 residues. Germline lookup yields CDR1 LGHNA and CDR2 YNFKEQ. The junction had 9 bases not matched to a gene; V was cut back by 4 bases and J by 2 bases. This chain's CDR3 is CASSPRWTSGTTDTQYF. CDR3 bases read: TGTGCCAGCAGCCCTCGGTGGACTAGCGGTACCACAGATACG.

Comment on this clone: The read ends 3 residues early relative to the CDR3; the germline J gene fills the gap. The J gene is TRBJ2-1, the V gene TRBV19, with 7 bases lining up with TRBD2. In germline, CDR1 is LNHDA, CDR2 SQIVND (reference sequence). This CDR3 contains 13 residues. Trimming took 7 bases from V and 4 from J; bases not matched to a gene: 4. CDR3 sequence: CASTRGVYNEQFF. CDR3 bases read: TGTGCCAGTACCCGGGGGGTATACAATGAG.

With respect to this clone: With the read ending 3 residues before the CDR3 end, the germline J gene is used to fill in that end. The rearrangement uses TRBV11-2 and TRBJ1-1; no firm D call. V lost 0 bases, J lost 2 bases, and 7 bases lay in between. Per germline, CDR1 SGHAT and CDR2 FQNNGV. This CDR3 is 14 amino acids long. CDR3 sequence: CASSLDRLNTEAFF. The CDR3 bases that were read are TGTGCCAGCAGCTTAGACAGGCTAAACACTGAA.

On this clone itself: The CDR3 extends 3 residues past the end of the read, so its final part is completed from the germline J gene. The V call is TRBV5-1, the J call TRBJ1-4; 8 positions agree with TRBD1. Per the germline V gene, CDR1 is SGHRS and CDR2 is YFSETQ. The CDR3 has 15 amino acids. V lost 0 bases, J lost 5 bases, and 3 bases stayed unmatched. This CDR3 reads CASSLVTGGNEKLFF. The CDR3 DNA, read in part, is TGCGCCAGCAGCTTGGTCACAGGGGGGAATGAAAAA. Full variable domain (outside the CDR3, taken from reference TRBV5-1 and TRBJ1-4): KAGVTQTPRYLIKTRGQQVTLSCSPISGHRSVSWYQQTPGQGLQFLFEYFSETQRNKGNFPGRFSGRQFSNSRSEMNVSTLELGDSALYLCASSLVTGGNEKLFFGSGTQLSVL.

A word on this clone: Read sequence stops 3 residues before the CDR3 end, and the germline J gene provides the missing end. The rearrangement joins TRBV6-2 or TRBV6-3 to TRBJ2-7; 8 positions agree with TRBD2. CDR3 length: 14 residues. Trimming removed 7 bases from V and 1 base from J; junction bases left unmatched: 6. CDR1 is MNHEY, CDR2 SVGEGT, per germline. CDR3: CASTSTSDSYEQYF. The CDR3 DNA, read in part, is TGTGCCAGCACCTCGACTAGCGATTCCTACGAG.

Comment on this clone: The read terminates 3 residues ahead of where the CDR3 ends, so the germline J gene completes it. The V and J genes are TRBV20-1 and TRBJ1-1; D uncertain. V lost 6 bases and J 3 bases, leaving 11 bases between the germline ends. The CDR3 has 12 amino acids. Germline V lookup: CDR1 DFQATT, CDR2 SNEGSKA (reference sequence). The CDR3 DNA, read in part, is TGCAGTGCAAGAACGAGGGACACTGAA. This codes for CSARTRDTE. In full, the CDR3 is CSARTRDTEAFF.

Concerning this clone itself: The CDR3 extends 3 residues past the end of the read, so its final part is completed from the germline J gene. This chain connects TRBV18 to TRBJ1-2; possibly TRBD1 for D (6 bases). Between the trimmed V and J ends, which lost 3 bases and 4 bases, there was a span of 9 bases. The CDR3 length is 13 residues. The germline V gene has CDR1 KGHSH and CDR2 LQKENI. CDR3 sequence: CASSPDRIYGYTF. The CDR3 DNA, read in part, is TGTGCCAGCTCACCGGACAGAATCTATGGC. Based on the CDR3 plus reference TRBV18 and TRBJ1-2, the full variable domain is NAGVMQNPRHLVRRRGQEARLRCSPMKGHSHVYWYRQLPEEGLKFMVYLQKENIIDESGMPKERFSAEFPKEGPSILRIQQVVRGDSAAYFCASSPDRIYGYTFGSGTRLTVV.

The CDR3 here is CSARDLRGEAEAFF. The CDR3 bases that were read are TGCAGTGCTAGAGACCTCAGGGGTGAGGCTGAA. This chain uses TRBV20-1 with TRBJ1-1, with D possibly TRBD1 on 6 matching bases. The observed sequence ends 3 residues before the CDR3 terminus, with the missing tail filled in from the germline J gene. Germline CDR1 is DFQATT and CDR2 is SNEGSKA (reference sequence). This CDR3 is built from 14 residues. V lost 0 bases and J lost 6, with 14 bases in between.

Of note for this clone: The sequenced fragment ends 3 residues before the CDR3 boundary, so the rest is inferred from the germline J gene. V is TRBV20-1 and J is TRBJ2-4; 14 positions match TRBD2. Germline V CDR1 and CDR2: DFQATT, SNEGSKA (reference sequence). After removal of 0 bases from V and 1 base from J, the junction contained 8 bases not matched to a gene. This CDR3 spans 19 amino acids. The CDR3 here is CSAREGGLAGALAKNIQYF. Incomplete CDR3 DNA: TGCAGTGCTAGAGAGGGGGGACTAGCGGGGGCCCTTGCCAAAAACATT.

Points on this clone: The read ends 3 residues early relative to the CDR3; the germline J gene fills the gap. V is TRBV20-1 and J is TRBJ2-5; D not resolved. V gave up 3 bases and J gave up 5 bases, with 16 bases separating them. This CDR3 has 14 amino acids. Per the germline V gene, CDR1 is DFQATT and CDR2 is SNEGSKA (reference sequence). CDR3 region: CSASLKTGAETQYF. The sequenced part of the CDR3 DNA is TGCAGTGCTAGTCTCAAAACCGGTGCGGAGACC.

To note about this clone: Read data end 3 residues before the CDR3 end; the end is taken from the germline J gene. V and J are TRBV5-6 and TRBJ2-7; 7 bases match TRBD2. V lost 2 bases and J lost 5; bases outside the gene matches: 7. The CDR3 consists of 14 residues. Germline CDR1 and CDR2: SGHDT and YYEEEE. Incomplete CDR3 DNA: TGTGCCAGCAGCTTCAGAGCGGGGATCCACGAG. It codes for CASSFRAGIHE. The CDR3 in full is CASSFRAGIHEQYF.

Turning to this clone: Read coverage stops 3 residues before the CDR3 terminus; the germline J gene supplies the remainder. The rearrangement uses TRBV2 and TRBJ1-1; D not resolved. The CDR3 has 14 amino acids. The V end was cut by 4 bases, the J end by 6 bases, with 15 bases between. Germline lookup yields CDR1 SNHLY and CDR2 FYNNEI. The CDR3 is CASSVILERAEAFF. The DNA read from the CDR3 is TGTGCCAGCAGTGTGATACTCGAGAGAGCTGAA.

As to this clone: The read is 3 residues too short to cover the CDR3 end, so that end is filled in from the germline J gene. The chain joins TRBV18 to TRBJ1-4, with unresolved D. V gave up 4 bases and J gave up 8 bases, with 14 bases separating them. CDR3 length equals 14 residues. Germline lookup yields CDR1 KGHSH and CDR2 LQKENI. The CDR3 bases that were read are TGTGCCAGCTCACTCGAACGGAGGGCGGAAAAA. This gives the protein CASSLERRAEK. The CDR3 as a whole reads CASSLERRAEKLFF.

Comment on this clone: Coverage ceases 3 residues before the CDR3 finishes, and the germline J gene fills in the end. This chain links TRBV7-9 with TRBJ2-7; 7 bases map to TRBD1. This CDR3 is built from 14 residues. With V trimmed by 5 bases and J by 4 bases, 8 bases remained unmatched. CDR1 and CDR2 from the germline V gene are SEHNR and FQNEAQ (reference sequence). This CDR3 is CASSLGTVRYEQYF. The covered CDR3 bases are TGTGCCAGCAGCCTTGGGACAGTTCGGTACGAG.